This entry features one T cell receptor beta chain sequence. No antigen is known for it. Using immunoSEQ multiplex PCR, the repertoire was profiled, and TCRdb retains in-frame clones only, with some absent. This table has approximately 61,000 clones, roughly 90% appearing once. This specimen comes from a study of T cells in localized non-small cell lung cancer. The study's findings and limits: Because only a single region of the tumor was sequenced, heterogeneity remains possible. Appearances in adjacent lung were noted for a median 57 of the top 100 tumor clones. Maximal T cell clonality occurred in uninvolved adjacent lung, with tumor ranking below it.

In germline, CDR1 is LGHNA, CDR2 YSLEER. The CDR3 is 15 amino acids. V lost 5 bases, J lost 4 bases, and 9 bases stayed unmatched. Sequencing was performed on peripheral blood, taken before any cancer treatment. This sequence originates from a woman aged 35 to 70 with stage I lung adenocarcinoma. The V and J genes are TRBV4-3 and TRBJ1-2; TRBD1 agrees at 8 bases. CDR3 protein: CASSSQTGALYGYTF. DNA for the CDR3: TGCGCCAGCAGCTCCCAGACAGGGGCCCTCTATGGCTACACCTTC.